Listed below are T cell receptor beta chains from one sample, sequenced in a study of metastatic and nonmetastatic thyroid tumors. TCRdb reprocessed the PCR reads via MiXCR. The sample includes 30,000 to 35,000 clones, less than 30% of them seen just once. Sequenced sample: blood. The receptors stem from a female donor with papillary thyroid cancer or a benign thyroid nodule (not recorded which). Some clones in this sample may be carry-over from other donors' samples. Both conserved end residues are part of each CDR3. D genes are given only for firm matches. Expanded clones get a size class; other rows say once, few or many, or leave the size out.

V gene: TRBV6-1
J gene: TRBJ1-6
clone size: few
D gene: -
CDR3 DNA: TGTGCCAGCAGTGAAAGTCCGGGACGGGCCGATTCACCCCTCCACTTT
CDR3 protein: CASSESPGRADSPLHF

V gene: TRBV2
J gene: TRBJ2-1
clone size: many
D gene: -
CDR3 DNA: TGTGCCAGCAGTGAGGGAAGGCAGGCCAACAATGAGCAGTTCTTC
CDR3 protein: CASSEGRQANNEQFF

V gene: TRBV3-1
J gene: TRBJ1-6
clone size: once
D gene: TRBD1
CDR3 DNA: TGTGCCAGCAGCCCACCGGACAGGTCCTCGGTTACCCTCCACTTT
CDR3 protein: CASSPPDRSSVTLHF

V gene: TRBV12-3/TRBV12-4
J gene: TRBJ2-1
clone size: few
D gene: -
CDR3 DNA: TGTGCCAGCAGTTCCAAAACCATCGGGAGCGAGCGGAATGAGCAGTTCTTC
CDR3 protein: CASSSKTIGSERNEQFF

V gene: TRBV7-6
J gene: TRBJ2-2
clone size: -
D gene: -
CDR3 DNA: TGTGCCAGCAGCCTCCAAGGGGGAGCGAACACCGGGGAGCTGTTTTTT
CDR3 protein: CASSLQGGANTGELFF

V gene: TRBV5-4
J gene: TRBJ2-7
clone size: many
D gene: TRBD2
CDR3 DNA: TGTGCCAGCAGCGAGCCGGGAGGGAAGGCTCCCGAGCAGTACTTC
CDR3 protein: CASSEPGGKAPEQYF

V gene: TRBV10-3
J gene: TRBJ1-5
clone size: few
D gene: -
CDR3 DNA: TGTGCCATCAGTGATCCCCCGAATCAGCCCCAGCATTTT
CDR3 protein: CAISDPPNQPQHF

V gene: TRBV19
J gene: TRBJ1-4
clone size: many
D gene: -
CDR3 DNA: TGTGCCAGTAGTATAGGGGGGGTACGTGAAAAACTGTTTTTT
CDR3 protein: CASSIGGVREKLFF

V gene: TRBV2
J gene: TRBJ2-7
clone size: medium-sized
D gene: -
CDR3 DNA: TGTGCCAGCACGGAGGGGGGTTACGAGCAGTACTTC
CDR3 protein: CASTEGGYEQYF

V gene: TRBV12-3/TRBV12-4
J gene: TRBJ1-2
clone size: -
D gene: -
CDR3 DNA: TGTGCCAGCAGACCCTCCCGGCAGGTCTATGGCTACACCTTC
CDR3 protein: CASRPSRQVYGYTF